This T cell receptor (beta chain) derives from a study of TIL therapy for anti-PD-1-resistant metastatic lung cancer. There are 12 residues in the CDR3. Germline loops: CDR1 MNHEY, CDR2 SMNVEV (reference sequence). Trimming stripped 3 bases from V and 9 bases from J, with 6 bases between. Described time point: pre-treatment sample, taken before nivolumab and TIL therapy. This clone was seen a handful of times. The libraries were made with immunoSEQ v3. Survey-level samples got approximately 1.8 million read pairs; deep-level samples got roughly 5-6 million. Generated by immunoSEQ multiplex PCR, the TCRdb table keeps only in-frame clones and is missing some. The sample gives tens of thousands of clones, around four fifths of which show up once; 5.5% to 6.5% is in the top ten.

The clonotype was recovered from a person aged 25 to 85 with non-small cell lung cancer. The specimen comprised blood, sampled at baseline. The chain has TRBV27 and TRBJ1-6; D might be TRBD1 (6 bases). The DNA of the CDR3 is TGTGCCAGCAGTTTCAGGGGTTCACCCCTCCACTTT. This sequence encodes CASSFRGSPLHF.